This T cell receptor beta chain was documented in a study of OX40 agonist ivuxolimab in advanced cancers. For the study at large: Given to patients was ivuxolimab, an agonistic anti-OX40 (CD134) antibody. Dose-escalation patients were diagnosed with hepatocellular carcinoma, melanoma, renal cell cancer or head and neck cancer. A male proportion of more than 75% was recorded, with mean age approximately 56 years and range about 23 to 90.

Prior autoimmune disease or systemic immunosuppression barred patients. Repertoires were generated with immunoSEQ multiplex PCR, while TCRdb's copy carries only in-frame clones and drops some. The repertoire holds 76,000 or so clones, over 90% seen once, with 5.5% to 7% in the top ten. The V end was cut by 7 bases, the J end by 8 bases, with 11 bases between. Per germline, CDR1 MNHNY and CDR2 SVGAGI (reference sequence). The CDR3 spans 11 residues. The receptor was derived from an adult with an advanced solid tumor such as melanoma, head and neck, liver or kidney cancer. Sequenced here: CD4+ or CD8+ T cells sorted from blood, sampled in a trial of the OX40 agonist ivuxolimab. This sequence joins TRBV6-6 and TRBJ1-1; no clear D gene. In nucleotides, the CDR3 is TGTGCCAGCATGACCGCAGGAGAAGCTTTCTTT. Its protein is CASMTAGEAFF.